The rows below give T cell receptor beta chains drawn from one sample of a study of T cells in localized non-small cell lung cancer. Method: immunoSEQ multiplex PCR; TCRdb's copy keeps in-frame clones and lacks some. This sample carries around 33,000 clones, approximately 80% of them seen once, and the ten largest clones take roughly 17%. This material consisted of peripheral blood, taken before any cancer treatment. These TCRs come from a male donor aged 60 or over with stage III squamous cell lung carcinoma. The CDR3 runs from the conserved cysteine through the conserved F or W. Each record gives: J gene, D gene, clone size, V gene, CDR3 protein, CDR3 DNA. The D gene is left open where the match is weak. Clone size is not always given. Where it is, it says once, few, many or a class for expanded clones.

>TRBJ2-1|-|-|TRBV19
CASSPLANNEQFF
TGTGCCAGTAGCCCGCTTGCGAACAATGAGCAGTTCTTC
>TRBJ1-3|-|-|TRBV18
CASSGGSSGNTIYF
TGTGCCAGCTCAGGCGGAAGCTCTGGAAACACCATATATTTT
>TRBJ2-6|TRBD1|-|TRBV5-1
CASMIGDRVPSGANVLTF
TGCGCCAGCATGATCGGGGACAGGGTGCCCTCTGGGGCCAACGTCCTGACTTTC
>TRBJ1-1|-|-|TRBV5-6
CASSPQGRRNTEAFF
TGTGCCAGCAGCCCCCAGGGGCGCCGGAACACTGAAGCTTTCTTT
>TRBJ1-1|-|-|TRBV28
CASSPRTSTEAFF
TGTGCCAGCAGTCCCCGGACCTCCACTGAAGCTTTCTTT
>TRBJ1-5|-|-|TRBV11-2
CASSSEGQPQHF
TGTGCCAGCAGTTCAGAGGGTCAGCCCCAGCATTTT
>TRBJ2-1|TRBD2|-|TRBV5-1
CASSQTSRNEQFF
TGCGCCAGCAGCCAGACTAGCCGCAATGAGCAGTTCTTC
>TRBJ1-5|-|-|TRBV6-6
CASTGDISNQPQHF
TGTGCCAGCACCGGGGACATTAGCAATCAGCCCCAGCATTTT
>TRBJ2-5|TRBD2|-|TRBV29-1
CSVEYSGRALETQYF
TGCAGCGTTGAATATAGCGGGAGGGCCTTGGAGACCCAGTACTTC
>TRBJ2-7|TRBD1|once|TRBV2
CASSEIGTGNLFEQYF
TGTGCCAGCAGTGAAATCGGGACAGGGAATCTGTTCGAGCAGTACTTC
>TRBJ2-7|TRBD1|-|TRBV6-5
CASRSNRGQSYEQYF
TGTGCCAGCAGGTCGAACAGGGGCCAGTCCTACGAGCAGTACTTC
>TRBJ1-1|-|-|TRBV2
CASLSNSVSVGEAFF
TGTGCCAGCTTAAGTAACTCAGTTTCGGTAGGTGAAGCTTTCTTT
>TRBJ1-5|-|-|TRBV19
CASSWRGADQPQHF
TGTGCCAGTAGTTGGCGGGGCGCGGATCAGCCCCAGCATTTT
>TRBJ2-5|TRBD1|-|TRBV6-5
CASRSGQEETQYF
TGTGCCAGCAGATCAGGACAGGAAGAGACCCAGTACTTC
>TRBJ1-5|-|-|TRBV19
CASSTPGYSNQPQHF
TGTGCCAGTAGTACTCCCGGGTATAGCAATCAGCCCCAGCATTTT
>TRBJ2-1|-|once|TRBV30
CAWAPGRYNEQFF
TGTGCCTGGGCACCGGGCAGGTACAATGAGCAGTTCTTC
>TRBJ1-2|-|-|TRBV2
CASSERANYGYTF
TGTGCCAGCAGTGAAAGGGCTAACTATGGCTACACCTTC
>TRBJ1-5|-|-|TRBV19
CASSISGMEQPQHF
TGTGCCAGTAGTATATCCGGGATGGAGCAGCCCCAGCATTTT
>TRBJ2-7|-|once|TRBV29-1
CSVVTEPYEQYF
TGCAGCGTTGTAACAGAACCCTACGAGCAGTACTTC
>TRBJ1-2|-|-|TRBV9
CASSVVGAGGYTF
TGTGCCAGCAGCGTAGTGGGGGCTGGTGGCTACACCTTC
>TRBJ2-5|TRBD1|-|TRBV5-4
CASSMQGAYQETQYF
TGTGCCAGCAGCATGCAGGGGGCATATCAAGAGACCCAGTACTTC
>TRBJ1-6|-|-|TRBV6-5
CASTRSSYNSPLHF
TGTGCCAGCACCAGAAGCTCCTATAATTCACCCCTCCACTTT
>TRBJ1-5|-|-|TRBV5-5
CASSLWDGPNQPQHF
TGTGCCAGCAGCTTATGGGACGGGCCTAATCAGCCCCAGCATTTT
>TRBJ2-1|-|-|TRBV6-1
CASSAFRIITNEQFF
TGTGCCAGCAGCGCTTTCAGGATAATTACCAATGAGCAGTTCTTC
>TRBJ2-1|TRBD1|-|TRBV19
CASSPRQGPGQFF
TGTGCCAGTAGTCCCCGACAGGGACCAGGGCAGTTCTTC
>TRBJ2-5|-|-|TRBV7-9
CASSLVGGETQYF
TGTGCCAGCAGCTTAGTAGGGGGGGAGACCCAGTACTTC
>TRBJ2-7|TRBD1|once|TRBV30
CAWSVLPRGSYEQYF
TGTGCCTGGAGTGTTCTCCCCAGGGGGTCGTACGAGCAGTACTTC
>TRBJ1-1|-|-|TRBV10-2
CASSEALQVAFF
TGCGCCAGCAGTGAGGCTCTACAGGTCGCTTTCTTT
>TRBJ2-2|TRBD2|-|TRBV2
CASGLAPTGELFF
TGTGCCAGCGGACTAGCCCCCACCGGGGAGCTGTTTTTT
>TRBJ1-2|TRBD1|-|TRBV7-2
CASSRTGNPTNYGYTF
TGTGCCAGCAGCCGGACAGGGAATCCCACTAACTATGGCTACACCTTC
>TRBJ2-3|-|-|TRBV11-2
CASSAIWGRSTDTQYF
TGTGCCAGCAGCGCTATTTGGGGGCGCAGTACAGATACGCAGTATTTT
>TRBJ2-7|-|-|TRBV28
CASNPGGQIYEQYF
TGTGCCAGCAATCCGGGAGGACAGATCTACGAGCAGTACTTC
>TRBJ2-5|TRBD2|-|TRBV5-4
CASSFDLAGTEETQYF
TGTGCCAGCAGCTTCGACCTAGCGGGGACGGAAGAGACCCAGTACTTC
>TRBJ1-5|-|-|TRBV5-1
CASSEGQSNQPQHF
TGCGCCAGCTCAGAAGGACAGAGCAATCAGCCCCAGCATTTT
>TRBJ2-1|-|-|TRBV7-2
CASSFSGQYYNEQFF
TGTGCCAGCAGCTTCTCGGGCCAGTACTACAATGAGCAGTTCTTC
>TRBJ2-2|-|-|TRBV6-6
CASSYAGELFF
TGTGCCAGCAGTTACGCCGGGGAGCTGTTTTTT
>TRBJ2-7|-|once|TRBV9
CASSVAGTTYEQYF
TGTGCCAGCAGCGTAGCTGGGACCACCTACGAGCAGTACTTC
>TRBJ2-7|TRBD1|-|TRBV7-2
CASSLGDRRPYEQYF
TGTGCCAGCAGCTTAGGGGACAGGAGACCCTACGAGCAGTACTTC
>TRBJ2-3|-|-|TRBV10-2
CASRQGTDTQYF
TGCGCCAGCCGGCAGGGGACAGATACGCAGTATTTT
>TRBJ2-1|-|once|TRBV7-8
CASSGSKGNEQFF
TGTGCCAGCAGCGGAAGCAAGGGGAATGAGCAGTTCTTC
>TRBJ2-6|-|few|TRBV5-1
CASSLGISGAGANVLTF
TGCGCCAGCAGCTTGGGGATCTCAGGGGCTGGGGCCAACGTCCTGACTTTC
>TRBJ2-7|TRBD1|-|TRBV15
CATSRETGGYEQYF
TGTGCCACCAGCAGAGAGACAGGGGGCTACGAGCAGTACTTC
>TRBJ2-5|-|-|TRBV7-6
CASSRRGETQYF
TGTGCCAGCAGCAGGCGAGGGGAGACCCAGTACTTC
>TRBJ1-5|-|-|TRBV5-1
CASARDSNQPQHF
TGCGCCAGTGCTAGGGACAGCAATCAGCCCCAGCATTTT
>TRBJ2-7|TRBD1|-|TRBV2
CASSGQDYEQYF
TGTGCCAGCAGCGGACAGGACTACGAGCAGTACTTC
>TRBJ2-1|TRBD2|-|TRBV7-9
CASSSAAGGPDNEQFF
TGTGCCAGCAGCTCCGCAGCGGGGGGACCTGACAATGAGCAGTTCTTC
>TRBJ1-3|-|-|TRBV5-5
CASSLGVSNGNTIYF
TGTGCCAGCAGCTTAGGGGTATCCAATGGAAACACCATATATTTT
>TRBJ1-6|-|-|TRBV11-2
CASSLSRAYNSPLHF
TGTGCCAGCAGCTTAAGCAGGGCCTATAATTCACCCCTCCACTTT
>TRBJ1-1|-|few|TRBV5-4
CASSFWGGNTEAFF
TGTGCCAGCAGCTTCTGGGGAGGGAACACTGAAGCTTTCTTT
>TRBJ1-4|-|-|TRBV5-6
CASSLRTGGNEKLFF
TGTGCCAGCAGCCTCCGGACTGGGGGGAATGAAAAACTGTTTTTT
>TRBJ1-5|-|few|TRBV19
CATQGFNQPQHF
TGTGCCACACAAGGCTTCAATCAGCCCCAGCATTTT
>TRBJ2-2|-|-|TRBV5-1
CASSLRGDGGELFF
TGCGCCAGCAGCTTGCGAGGGGATGGCGGGGAGCTGTTTTTT